One sample yielded the 5 T cell receptor beta chains listed below, sequenced in a study of beta chain features in type 1 diabetes. Investigators reverse transcribed all isolated RNA, so they sequenced expressed TCRB transcripts. Sequencing used immunoSEQ multiplex PCR; TCRdb keeps in-frame clones, though not all of them. Of 900,000 or so clones in the sample, roughly 16% were seen once. The specimen sequenced was naive CD4+ T cells from blood. Every receptor here comes from a woman between 18 and 29 years old in good health.

This chain connects TRBV4-2 to TRBJ2-1; 7 bases agree with TRBD1. The trim removed 3 bases at V and 9 bases at J, leaving 11 bases unmatched. The CDR3 runs to 15 residues. CDR1 is LGHNA and CDR2 is YNFKEQ in the germline V gene. CDR3 protein: CASSHLGGDRTEQFF. The CDR3 bases are TGTGCCAGCAGCCATTTAGGGGGCGATCGCACTGAGCAGTTCTTC.

This clone was counted a few times. The same CDR3 is also encoded by other DNA sequences in this sample. The gene calls are TRBV13 and TRBJ2-1; 13 nucleotides line up with TRBD2. Trimming took 5 bases from V and 3 from J; bases not matched to a gene: 7. The CDR3 runs to 17 residues. Germline V lookup: CDR1 PRHDT, CDR2 FYEKMQ (reference sequence). CDR3 bases: TGTGCCAGCAGCAACCCCGGGACTAGCGGGATCTACAATGAGCAGTTCTTC. This sequence encodes CASSNPGTSGIYNEQFF.

This clone was counted a few times. The chain carries TRBV10-1 and TRBJ2-3; unclear D gene. V shed 2 bases and J shed 6 bases, with 12 bases lying between them. The CDR3 is 14 amino acids. Germline CDR1 is WNHNN and CDR2 is SYGVQD (reference sequence). The CDR3 DNA follows: TGCGCCAGCAGTGAGGACCTTGTACGCGATACGCAGTATTTT. It is translated as CASSEDLVRDTQYF.

The V gene is TRBV4-3, the J gene TRBJ2-7, with 13 bases lining up with TRBD2. CDR1 LGHNA and CDR2 YSLEER come from the germline V gene. CDR3 size: 15 residues. After removal of 0 bases from V and 12 bases from J, the junction contained 8 bases not matched to a gene. For the CDR3, the DNA is TGCGCCAGCAGCCAAGATTTGGCGACTAGCGGGAGGCGGTACTTC. Translated: CASSQDLATSGRRYF.

This clone was observed a handful of times. The chain recombines TRBV29-1 with TRBJ2-7; 7 nucleotides align to TRBD1. Losses at the gene ends were 1 base for V and 5 bases for J; bases not matched to a gene: 8. Per germline, CDR1 SQVTM and CDR2 ANQGSEA. The CDR3 extends over 14 amino acids. The CDR3 protein is CSVEGGKTGHEQYF. The CDR3 DNA reads as TGCAGCGTTGAAGGAGGGAAGACAGGGCACGAGCAGTACTTC.